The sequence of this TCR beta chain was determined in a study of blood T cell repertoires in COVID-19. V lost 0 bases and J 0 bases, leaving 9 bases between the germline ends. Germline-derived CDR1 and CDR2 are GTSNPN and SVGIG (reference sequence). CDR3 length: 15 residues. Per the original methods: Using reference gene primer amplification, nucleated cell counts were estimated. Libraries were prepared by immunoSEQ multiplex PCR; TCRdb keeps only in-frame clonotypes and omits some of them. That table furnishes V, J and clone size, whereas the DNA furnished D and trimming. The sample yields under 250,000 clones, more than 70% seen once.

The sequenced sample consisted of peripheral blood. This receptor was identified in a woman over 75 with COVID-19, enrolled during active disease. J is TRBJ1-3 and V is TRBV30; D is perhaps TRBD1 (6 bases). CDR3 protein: CAWSVGGTSGNTIYF. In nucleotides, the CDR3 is TGTGCCTGGAGTGTAGGGGGTACCTCTGGAAACACCATATATTTT.